Presented here are 2 T cell receptor beta chains from one specimen sequenced in a study of chemoradiotherapy in HPV16-positive cancers. Here immunoSEQ multiplex PCR was the method, and the copy in TCRdb shows in-frame clones only, minus some. The sample has tens of thousands of clones, 86% seen once; the top ten hold 4.6%. The sample was blood, taken from a patient who underwent chemoradiotherapy. The receptors here all came from a human donor with HPV-associated anogenital cancer.

The chain joins TRBV11-1 to TRBJ1-1; D possibly corresponds to TRBD1 (6 bases). Germline-derived CDR1 and CDR2 are SGHAT and FQDESV (reference sequence). V lost 3 bases to trimming and J lost 5 bases, with 7 bases between them. The CDR3 has 12 amino acids. CDR3 amino acids: CASSFTGTEAFF. CDR3 nucleotide sequence: TGTGCCAGCAGCTTTACAGGGACTGAAGCTTTCTTT.

This chain links TRBV9 with TRBJ2-7; TRBD1 matches at 7 bases. Per germline, CDR1 SGDLS and CDR2 YYNGEE. The CDR3 contains 14 residues. J gave up 6 bases and V 4 bases, and 10 bases lay outside the gene matches. CDR3 nucleotide sequence: TGTGCCAGCAGCCAGACCGGACAGGTCGGCGAGCAGTACTTC. Translating gives CASSQTGQVGEQYF.